The 27 T cell receptor beta chains below come from one sample, sequenced in a study of chemoradiotherapy in HPV16-positive cancers (dated by TCRdb to about 2022). The protocol used for the library was the immunoSEQ multiplex PCR assay. This is the immuneACCESS table as TCRdb keeps it, with only in-frame sequences that have V and J called. A part of the clones is gone; compared with another copy, unresolved V genes explain less than half, and the rest is unexplained. Present in this sample are under 5,500 clones, 90% to 95% of which were seen just once. The ten largest account for approximately 3.1% of the sample. Sequenced here: tumor tissue, sampled from a patient who underwent chemoradiotherapy. These receptors originate from a human donor with HPV-associated anogenital cancer.

The chain has TRBV7-6 and TRBJ2-3; the D gene is possibly TRBD1 (6 bases). Trimming cost V 5 bases and J 4 bases, with 13 bases left between them. CDR1 SGHVS and CDR2 FNYEAQ come from the germline V gene. This CDR3 region has 14 residues. The CDR3 protein is CASSLQGRADTQYF. The CDR3 DNA sequence: TGTGCCAGCAGCCTGCAGGGGCGCGCAGATACGCAGTATTTT.

The CDR3 DNA reads TGTGCCAGCCCCGGGACAGGGATCTATGGCTACACCTTC. This translates into CASPGTGIYGYTF. The chain uses TRBV2 and TRBJ1-2; 9 bases map to TRBD1. Germline CDR1 and CDR2: SNHLY and FYNNEI. J gave up 4 bases and V 8 bases, and 5 bases lay outside the gene matches. The CDR3 consists of 13 residues.

This chain uses TRBV12-5 with TRBJ2-7, with 9 nucleotides matching TRBD1. Per the germline V gene, CDR1 is LGHNT and CDR2 is FRNRAP. Losses at the gene ends were 7 bases for V and 5 bases for J; bases not matched to a gene: 6. The CDR3 contains 13 residues. The CDR3 loop reads CASVGTGNHEQYF. In nucleotides, the CDR3 is TGTGCTAGTGTTGGGACAGGGAACCACGAGCAGTACTTC.

Turning to this clone: Other nucleotide sequences in the sample specify the same CDR3. J is TRBJ1-2 and V is TRBV11-2, with a tentative D call TRBD1 (6 bases). Germline V gene lookup returns CDR1 SGHAT and CDR2 FQNNGV. V lost 1 base to trimming and J lost 6 bases, with 15 bases between them. This CDR3 region has 15 residues. CDR3 sequence reads: CASSLGPQGENGYTF. In nucleotides, the CDR3 is TGTGCCAGCAGCTTAGGGCCACAGGGTGAAAATGGCTACACCTTC.

V and J are TRBV7-2 and TRBJ2-1; 7 positions match TRBD2. The CDR3 runs 16 residues. The J segment lost 3 bases and the V segment lost 4 bases, leaving 9 bases of the junction unmatched. From germline, CDR1 is SGHTA and CDR2 FQGNSA. The CDR3 sequence: CASSYVGGSFYNEQFF. The CDR3 nucleotides are TGTGCCAGCAGCTATGTGGGAGGGTCGTTCTACAATGAGCAGTTCTTC.

The genes are TRBV7-2 and TRBJ2-2, with D possibly TRBD2 on 6 matching bases. V was cut by 1 base and J by 5 bases, with 14 bases left in between. The V gene's germline CDR1 is SGHTA and CDR2 FQGNSA. The CDR3 loop spans 16 amino acids. The CDR3 sequence: CASSLVSGVRTGELFF. The DNA of the CDR3 is TGTGCCAGCAGCTTAGTCTCGGGGGTGCGTACCGGGGAGCTGTTTTTT. The complete variable domain, with remaining parts taken from reference TRBV7-2 and TRBJ2-2, reads GAGVSQSPSNKVTEKGKDVELRCDPISGHTALYWYRQSLGQGLEFLIYFQGNSAPDKSGLPSDRFSAERTGGSVSTLTIQRTQQEDSAVYLCASSLVSGVRTGELFFGEGSRLTVL.

This sequence joins TRBV11-2 and TRBJ2-4, with TRBD2 identical over 8 bases. Losses at the gene ends were 1 base for V and 0 bases for J; bases not matched to a gene: 5. The CDR3 contains 17 residues. Looked up from germline, CDR1 is SGHAT and CDR2 is FQNNGV. The CDR3 protein is CASSLGVSGVAKNIQYF. The DNA of the CDR3 is TGTGCCAGCAGCTTAGGCGTTAGCGGGGTAGCCAAAAACATTCAGTACTTC.

V is TRBV7-2 and J is TRBJ2-1, with D uncertain. The CDR3 spans 12 residues. Looked up from germline, CDR1 is SGHTA and CDR2 is FQGNSA. V dropped 6 bases and J dropped 10 bases, with 13 bases sitting between them. CDR3 residues: CASSPWQSEQFF. In nucleotides, the CDR3 is TGTGCCAGCAGTCCGTGGCAATCGGAGCAGTTCTTC.

V is TRBV15 and J is TRBJ2-2, with no clear D. Deletions cut 3 bases from V and 4 bases from J, with 12 bases between. CDR1 and CDR2 (germline): LNHNV, YYDKDF (reference sequence). This CDR3 has 15 residues. CDR3 DNA: TGTGCCACCAGCAGCAGCCTGGCAGCCACCGGGGAGCTGTTTTTT. Its translation: CATSSSLAATGELFF.

The V and J genes are TRBV11-2 and TRBJ2-5; weak D call: TRBD1 (6 bases). The ends were cut back, 6 bases at V and 2 bases at J, with 16 bases in the middle. In germline, CDR1 is SGHAT, CDR2 FQNNGV. The CDR3 is made up of 15 amino acids. CDR3 protein: CASSLIPGTQETQYF. DNA for the CDR3: TGTGCCAGCAGTCTTATTCCCGGGACACAAGAGACCCAGTACTTC.

This chain links TRBV30 with TRBJ1-2; D may be TRBD1 (6 bases). CDR1 and CDR2 (germline): GTSNPN, SVGIG (reference sequence). The CDR3 runs 13 residues. Trimming pared 3 bases from V and 8 bases from J, leaving 16 bases between. As DNA, the CDR3 is TGTGCCTGGAGACAAACAGGGTGGTTCGGCTACACCTTC. It encodes CAWRQTGWFGYTF. The variable domain in full, with the rest retrieved from reference TRBV30 and TRBJ1-2, is SQTIHQWPATLVQPVGSPLSLECTVEGTSNPNLYWYRQAAGRGLQLLFYSVGIGQISSEVPQNLSASRPQDRQFILSSKKLLLSDSGFYLCAWRQTGWFGYTFGSGTRLTVV.

The chain is built from TRBV27 and TRBJ1-4; 7 nucleotides agree with TRBD1. The germline V gene has CDR1 MNHEY and CDR2 SMNVEV (reference sequence). This CDR3 region has 13 residues. The V and J ends lost 5 bases and 7 bases, in that order; junction bases with no gene match: 4. The CDR3 region is CASSSQGGEKLFF. CDR3 sequence (DNA): TGTGCCAGCAGTAGTCAGGGGGGTGAAAAACTGTTTTTT.

The chain recombines TRBV5-1 with TRBJ2-7, with TRBD2 as a possible D gene (6 bases). CDR3 length: 14 residues. Germline V gene data show CDR1 as SGHRS and CDR2 as YFSETQ. The V end lost 0 bases, the J end lost 5 bases, and 12 bases lay between the germline ends. The CDR3 sequence is CASSLAAGGHEQYF. In nucleotides, the CDR3 is TGCGCCAGCAGCTTGGCCGCAGGAGGGCACGAGCAGTACTTC.

The chain joins TRBV19 to TRBJ1-5; 7 bases agree with TRBD1. Trimming cost V 4 bases and J 4 bases; bases outside gene matches: 7. This CDR3 is built from 15 residues. CDR1 and CDR2 from the germline V gene are LNHDA and SQIVND (reference sequence). DNA of the CDR3: TGTGCCAGTAGTACTCGGGACAGTTTTAATCAGCCCCAGCATTTT. The encoded protein is CASSTRDSFNQPQHF.

This chain connects TRBV6-6 to TRBJ2-7; 13 bases are shared with TRBD2. The CDR3 has 15 residues. V shed 5 bases and J 2 bases; nucleotides not matched to a gene: 3. From germline, CDR1 is MNHNY and CDR2 SVGAGI (reference sequence). DNA for the CDR3: TGTGCCAGCAGTATCGGACTAGCGGGAGCCTACGAGCAGTACTTC. Protein product: CASSIGLAGAYEQYF.

The V gene is TRBV12-5, the J gene TRBJ1-1; D is uncertain. The CDR3 contains 16 residues. CDR1 LGHNT and CDR2 FRNRAP come from the germline V gene. Trimming stripped 0 bases from V and 2 bases from J, with 13 bases between. CDR3 bases: TGTGCTAGTGGTTTGGTACGCGCAGCCCGAAACACTGAAGCTTTCTTT. The encoded protein is CASGLVRAARNTEAFF. Drawing the rest from reference TRBV12-5 and TRBJ1-1, the complete variable domain is DARVTQTPRHKVTEMGQEVTMRCQPILGHNTVFWYRQTMMQGLELLAYFRNRAPLDDSGMPKDRFSAEMPDATLATLKIQPSEPRDSAVYFCASGLVRAARNTEAFFGQGTRLTVV.

V gene TRBV4-3 combines with J gene TRBJ1-4; tentatively, D is TRBD1 (6 bases). V was trimmed by 0 bases and J by 7 bases, leaving 18 bases between them. The CDR3 is 17 residues long. Per germline, CDR1 LGHNA and CDR2 YSLEER. DNA of the CDR3: TGCGCCAGCAGCCAAGATTCTCGACGAATAGGGGGTGAAAAACTGTTTTTT. This translates into CASSQDSRRIGGEKLFF.

The chain couples TRBV7-6 to TRBJ2-1, with TRBD2 as a possible D gene (7 bases). This CDR3 region has 15 residues. Germline CDR1 is SGHVS and CDR2 is FNYEAQ. Trimming left V 3 bases short and J 4 bases short, with 13 bases between. The CDR3 loop reads CASSFRGGRYNEQFF. CDR3 coding DNA: TGTGCCAGCAGCTTCAGGGGAGGGCGATACAATGAGCAGTTCTTC.

The V gene is TRBV14, the J gene TRBJ2-4; D uncertain. With 1 base removed from V and 2 bases from J, the gap between germline ends came to 15 bases. Germline loops: CDR1 SGHDN, CDR2 FVKESK. This CDR3 spans 17 amino acids. The CDR3 DNA is TGTGCCAGCAGCCAAGGGTCCGAACACTACACCAAAAACATTCAGTACTTC. Protein: CASSQGSEHYTKNIQYF.

This clone is a singleton in its sample. The J gene is TRBJ1-2, the V gene TRBV30; no firm D call. The ends were cut back, 2 bases at V and 5 bases at J, with 9 bases in the middle. The CDR3 is 12 amino acids. Germline V lookup: CDR1 GTSNPN, CDR2 SVGIG (reference sequence). CDR3 in DNA: TGTGCCTGGAGTAGGGCAAGGTATGGCTACACCTTC. Translating it yields CAWSRARYGYTF.

The V call is TRBV5-1, the J call TRBJ2-7; maybe TRBD2 (6 bases). The CDR3 extends over 16 amino acids. Germline V gene lookup returns CDR1 SGHRS and CDR2 YFSETQ. Trimming stripped 1 base from V and 6 bases from J, with 20 bases between. The CDR3 nucleotides read TGCGCCAGCAGCTTGTCCCAGACTCTACTAGCTTCCGAGCAGTACTTC. It translates to CASSLSQTLLASEQYF.

The chain links TRBV6-4 to TRBJ1-6, with a weak D call TRBD1 (6 bases). The CDR3 length is 15 residues. V lost 0 bases and J 7 bases, leaving 10 bases between the germline ends. CDR1 MRHNA and CDR2 SNTAGT come from the germline V gene. The CDR3 is CASSDSQGGNSPLHF. The CDR3 nucleotides read TGTGCCAGCAGTGACTCACAGGGCGGCAATTCACCCCTCCACTTT.

This chain uses TRBV2 with TRBJ1-5; D ambiguous. V lost 6 bases, J lost 4 bases, and 7 bases lay in between. This CDR3 is built from 12 residues. CDR1 and CDR2 from the germline V gene are SNHLY and FYNNEI. The CDR3 reads CASRQLNQPQHF. CDR3 bases: TGTGCCAGCAGACAGTTAAATCAGCCCCAGCATTTT.

The chain is built from TRBV27 and TRBJ2-7; 10 bases align to TRBD2. Per germline, CDR1 MNHEY and CDR2 SMNVEV (reference sequence). J lost 0 bases, V lost 6 bases, and 5 bases had no gene match. This CDR3 has 15 amino acids. The CDR3 DNA reads TGTGCCAGCAGAAAACTAGCGGGGTCCTCCTACGAGCAGTACTTC. It specifies CASRKLAGSSYEQYF.

The chain joins TRBV6-5 to TRBJ2-5; 8 nucleotides agree with TRBD1. The CDR3 is made up of 16 amino acids. Trimming at V came to 0 bases and at J to 6 bases, leaving 9 bases not matched to a gene. CDR1 is MNHEY and CDR2 is SVGAGI in the germline V gene. The CDR3 here is CASSYSQTGVGKTQYF. Here the CDR3 DNA reads TGTGCCAGCAGTTACTCCCAGACAGGGGTAGGAAAGACCCAGTACTTC.

The rearrangement links TRBV6-4 to TRBJ2-3; 12 nucleotides line up with TRBD1. CDR3 length: 14 residues. Trimming cost V 8 bases and J 4 bases; bases outside gene matches: 4. Per germline, CDR1 MRHNA and CDR2 SNTAGT. CDR3 nucleotide sequence: TGTGCCAGCTCCGGGACAGGGGGCGCAGATACGCAGTATTTT. It yields the protein CASSGTGGADTQYF.

V and J are TRBV29-1 and TRBJ2-1; 9 bases are a match to TRBD1. This CDR3 spans 16 amino acids. CDR1 is SQVTM and CDR2 is ANQGSEA in the germline V gene. Trimming cost V 6 bases and J 7 bases; bases outside gene matches: 16. The CDR3 is CSVGAVGDRVPNEQFF. Here the CDR3 DNA reads TGCAGCGTGGGGGCCGTAGGGGACAGGGTTCCGAATGAGCAGTTCTTC.